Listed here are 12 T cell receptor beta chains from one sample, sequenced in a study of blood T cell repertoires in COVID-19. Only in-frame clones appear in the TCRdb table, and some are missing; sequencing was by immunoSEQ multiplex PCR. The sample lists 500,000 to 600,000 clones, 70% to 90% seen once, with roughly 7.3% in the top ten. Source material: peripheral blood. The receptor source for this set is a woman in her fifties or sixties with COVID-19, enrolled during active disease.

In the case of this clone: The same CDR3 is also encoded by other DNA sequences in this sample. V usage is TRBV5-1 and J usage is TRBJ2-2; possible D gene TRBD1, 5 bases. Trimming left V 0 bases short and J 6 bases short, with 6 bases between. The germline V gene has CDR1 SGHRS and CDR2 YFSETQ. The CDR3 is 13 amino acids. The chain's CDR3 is CASSLEGAGELFF. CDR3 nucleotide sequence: TGCGCCAGCAGCTTGGAAGGGGCCGGGGAGCTGTTTTTT.

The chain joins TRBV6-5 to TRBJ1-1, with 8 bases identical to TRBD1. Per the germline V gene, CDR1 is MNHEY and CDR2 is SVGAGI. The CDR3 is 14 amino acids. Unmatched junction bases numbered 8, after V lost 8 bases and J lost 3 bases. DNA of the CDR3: TGTGCCAGCCACAGGGGGTATAGATACACTGAAGCTTTCTTT. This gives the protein CASHRGYRYTEAFF.

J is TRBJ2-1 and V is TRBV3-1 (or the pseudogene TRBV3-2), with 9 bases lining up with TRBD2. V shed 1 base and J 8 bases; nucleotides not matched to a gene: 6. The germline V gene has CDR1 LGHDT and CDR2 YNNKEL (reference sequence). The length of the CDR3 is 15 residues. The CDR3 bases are TGTGCCAGCAGCCAAGCTGGGCGGGGGGGTGATGAGCAGTTCTTC. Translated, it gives CASSQAGRGGDEQFF.

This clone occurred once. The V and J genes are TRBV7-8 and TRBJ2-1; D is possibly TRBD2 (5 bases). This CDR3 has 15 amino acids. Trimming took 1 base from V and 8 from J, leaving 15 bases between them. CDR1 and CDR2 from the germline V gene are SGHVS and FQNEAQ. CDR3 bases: TGTGCCAGCAGCTTAGTTGGACTGGCTAGGGATGAGCAGTTCTTC. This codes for CASSLVGLARDEQFF.

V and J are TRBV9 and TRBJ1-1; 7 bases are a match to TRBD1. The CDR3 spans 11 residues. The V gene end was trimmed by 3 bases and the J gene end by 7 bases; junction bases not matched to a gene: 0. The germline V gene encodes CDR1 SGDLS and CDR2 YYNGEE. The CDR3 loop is CASSGTGEAFF. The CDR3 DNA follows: TGTGCCAGCAGCGGGACAGGTGAAGCTTTCTTT. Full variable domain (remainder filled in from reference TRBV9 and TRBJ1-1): DSGVTQTPKHLITATGQRVTLRCSPRSGDLSVYWYQQSLDQGLQFLIQYYNGEERAKGNILERFSAQQFPDLHSELNLSSLELGDSALYFCASSGTGEAFFGQGTRLTVV.

In DNA form, the CDR3 reads TGTGCCACCTTAAACCAGGGGGTTCCCACTGAAGCTTTCTTT. Its translation: CATLNQGVPTEAFF. This rearrangement joins TRBV27 to TRBJ1-1, with 7 bases identical to TRBD1. The ends lost 10 bases at V and 4 bases at J; junction bases unmatched: 12. The CDR3 totals 14 residues. The germline V gene has CDR1 MNHEY and CDR2 SMNVEV (reference sequence).

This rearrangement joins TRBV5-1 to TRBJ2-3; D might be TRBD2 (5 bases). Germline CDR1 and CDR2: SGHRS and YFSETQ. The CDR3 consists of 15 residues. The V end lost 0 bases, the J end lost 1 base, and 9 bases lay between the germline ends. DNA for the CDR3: TGCGCCAGCAGCTTGGACGGACTTCGCACAGATACGCAGTATTTT. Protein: CASSLDGLRTDTQYF.

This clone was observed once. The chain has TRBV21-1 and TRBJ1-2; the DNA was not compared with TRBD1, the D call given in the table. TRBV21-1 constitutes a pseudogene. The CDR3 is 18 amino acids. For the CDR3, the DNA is TGTGCCAGCAGCAAAGAAGGGATCATATGGACAGGGCCCTATGGCTACACCTTC. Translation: CASSKEGIIWTGPYGYTF.

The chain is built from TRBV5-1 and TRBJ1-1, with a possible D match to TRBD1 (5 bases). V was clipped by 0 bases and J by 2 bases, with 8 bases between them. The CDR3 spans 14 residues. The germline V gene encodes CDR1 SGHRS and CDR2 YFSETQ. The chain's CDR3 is CASSLAGRNTEAFF. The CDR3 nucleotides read TGCGCCAGCAGCTTGGCAGGGCGAAACACTGAAGCTTTCTTT.

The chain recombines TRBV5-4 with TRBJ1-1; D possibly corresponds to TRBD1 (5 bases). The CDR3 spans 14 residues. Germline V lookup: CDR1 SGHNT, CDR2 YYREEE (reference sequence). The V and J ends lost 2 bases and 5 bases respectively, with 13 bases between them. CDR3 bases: TGTGCCAGCAGCTTAACCCAGGGAGGAACTGAAGCTTTCTTT. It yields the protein CASSLTQGGTEAFF.

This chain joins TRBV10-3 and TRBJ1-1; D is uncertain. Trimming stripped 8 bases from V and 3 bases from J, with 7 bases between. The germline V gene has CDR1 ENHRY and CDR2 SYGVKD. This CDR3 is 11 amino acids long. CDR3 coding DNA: TGTGCCATCCAGGAGGACACTGAAGCTTTCTTT. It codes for CAIQEDTEAFF.

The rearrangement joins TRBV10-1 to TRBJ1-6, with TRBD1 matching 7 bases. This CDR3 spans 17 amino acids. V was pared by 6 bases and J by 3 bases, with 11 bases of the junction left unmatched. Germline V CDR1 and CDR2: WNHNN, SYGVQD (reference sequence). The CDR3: CASSRRQGTIYNSPLHF. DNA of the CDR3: TGCGCCAGCAGCCGCAGACAGGGTACGATCTATAATTCACCCCTCCACTTT.